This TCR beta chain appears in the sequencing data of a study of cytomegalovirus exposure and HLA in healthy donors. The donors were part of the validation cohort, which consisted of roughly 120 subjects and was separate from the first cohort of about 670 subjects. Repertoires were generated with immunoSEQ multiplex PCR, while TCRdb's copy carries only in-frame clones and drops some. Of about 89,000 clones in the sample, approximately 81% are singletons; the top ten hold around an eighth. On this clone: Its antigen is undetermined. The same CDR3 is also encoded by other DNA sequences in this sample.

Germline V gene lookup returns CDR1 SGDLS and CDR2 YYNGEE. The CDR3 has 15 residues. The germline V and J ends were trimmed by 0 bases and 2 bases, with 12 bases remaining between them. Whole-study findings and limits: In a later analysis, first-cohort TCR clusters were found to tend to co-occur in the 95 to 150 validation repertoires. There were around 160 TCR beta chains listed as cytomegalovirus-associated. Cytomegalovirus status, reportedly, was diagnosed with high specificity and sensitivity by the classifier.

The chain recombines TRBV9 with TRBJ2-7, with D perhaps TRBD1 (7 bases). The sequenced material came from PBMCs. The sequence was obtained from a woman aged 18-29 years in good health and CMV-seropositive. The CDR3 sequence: CASSVGAGGTYEQYF. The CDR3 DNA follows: TGTGCCAGCAGCGTAGGGGCAGGGGGGACCTACGAGCAGTACTTC.